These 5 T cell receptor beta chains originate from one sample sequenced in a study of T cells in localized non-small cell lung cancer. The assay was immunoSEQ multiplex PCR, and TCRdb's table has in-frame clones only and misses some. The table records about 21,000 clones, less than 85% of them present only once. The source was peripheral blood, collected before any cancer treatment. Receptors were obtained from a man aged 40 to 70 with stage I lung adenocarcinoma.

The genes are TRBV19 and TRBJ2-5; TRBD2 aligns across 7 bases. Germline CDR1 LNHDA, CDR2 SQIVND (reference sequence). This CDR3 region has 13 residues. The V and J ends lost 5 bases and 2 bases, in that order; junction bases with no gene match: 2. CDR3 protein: CASSEGGQETQYF. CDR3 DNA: TGTGCCAGTAGTGAGGGAGGGCAAGAGACCCAGTACTTC.

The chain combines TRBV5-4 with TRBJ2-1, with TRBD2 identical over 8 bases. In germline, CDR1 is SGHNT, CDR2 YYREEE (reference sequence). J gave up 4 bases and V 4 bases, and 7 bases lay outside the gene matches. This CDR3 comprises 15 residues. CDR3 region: CASSTRGGAYNEQFF. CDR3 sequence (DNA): TGTGCCAGCAGCACCCGGGGGGGTGCTTACAATGAGCAGTTCTTC.

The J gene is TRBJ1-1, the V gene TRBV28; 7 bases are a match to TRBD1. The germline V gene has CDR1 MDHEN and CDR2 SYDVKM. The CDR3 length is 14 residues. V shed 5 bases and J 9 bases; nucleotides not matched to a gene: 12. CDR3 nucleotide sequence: TGTGCCAGCAGTCCGAATGACAGGGTAGGACAAGCTTTCTTT. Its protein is CASSPNDRVGQAFF.

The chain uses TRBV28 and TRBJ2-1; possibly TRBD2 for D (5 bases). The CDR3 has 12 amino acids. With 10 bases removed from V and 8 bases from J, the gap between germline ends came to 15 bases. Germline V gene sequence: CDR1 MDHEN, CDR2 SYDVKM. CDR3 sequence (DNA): TGTGCCACCCAACGGAGGTACGATGAGCAGTTCTTC. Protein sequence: CATQRRYDEQFF.

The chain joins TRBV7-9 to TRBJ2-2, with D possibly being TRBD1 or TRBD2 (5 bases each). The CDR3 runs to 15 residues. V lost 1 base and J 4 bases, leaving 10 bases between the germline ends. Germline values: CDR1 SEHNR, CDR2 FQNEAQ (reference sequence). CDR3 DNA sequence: TGTGCCAGCAGCTTAGGTTCTGGGGGCACCGGGGAGCTGTTTTTT. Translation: CASSLGSGGTGELFF.